These 17 T cell receptor beta chains were sequenced from one sample in a study of Ad26.COV2.S vaccination and SARS-CoV-2 variants. Only in-frame clones appear in the TCRdb table, and some are missing; sequencing was by immunoSEQ multiplex PCR. Altogether over 200,000 clones are present, roughly 90% being singletons, with the ten largest covering roughly a tenth. The treatment: some 20 received Ad26.COV2.S at low or high dose, single or two shots; roughly 5 received placebo; per-sample allocation not given. Sampling took place 63 days after the first vaccine or placebo injection. Sequencing used peripheral blood, obtained in a trial of Ad26.COV2.S vaccine versus placebo. Source of these receptors: a person aged 18-65 years who received the Ad26.COV2.S COVID-19 vaccine or a placebo.

The table lists this clone with a count of one. V usage is TRBV24-1 and J usage is TRBJ1-2; 9 bases are shared with TRBD1. CDR1 is KGHDR, CDR2 SFDVKD, per germline. Trimming removed 2 bases from V and 7 bases from J; junction bases left unmatched: 13. The CDR3 loop spans 17 amino acids. The CDR3 protein is CATSDSPGQGYPGGYTF. In nucleotides, the CDR3 is TGTGCCACCAGTGATTCCCCGGGACAGGGCTATCCGGGTGGCTACACCTTC.

This sequence joins TRBV29-1 and TRBJ1-2; TRBD1 matches at 9 bases. The trim removed 1 base at V and 2 bases at J, leaving 5 bases unmatched. The CDR3 runs 15 residues. The V gene's germline CDR1 is SQVTM and CDR2 ANQGSEA. DNA for the CDR3: TGCAGCGTTGAAGGACAGGGGGGCCCCAACTATGGCTACACCTTC. It encodes CSVEGQGGPNYGYTF.

V and J are TRBV6-5 and TRBJ2-5; no definite D call. V was trimmed by 5 bases and J by 5 bases, leaving 9 bases between them. CDR1 and CDR2 from the germline V gene are MNHEY and SVGAGI. This CDR3 has 12 residues. The CDR3 DNA reads as TGTGCCAGCAGTCCCCTCAGTGAGACCCAGTACTTC. Its protein is CASSPLSETQYF.

J is TRBJ1-3 and V is TRBV14; no reliable D call. CDR3 length: 17 amino acids. Germline loops: CDR1 SGHDN, CDR2 FVKESK. V dropped 2 bases and J dropped 0 bases, with 14 bases sitting between them. DNA for the CDR3: TGTGCCAGCAGCCAAAGGGTGGGCCTTAACTCTGGAAACACCATATATTTT. Amino acids: CASSQRVGLNSGNTIYF.

The chain uses TRBV6-5 and TRBJ1-1, with a weak D call TRBD1 (6 bases). The CDR3 has 14 amino acids. Germline CDR1 is MNHEY and CDR2 is SVGAGI. Between the trimmed V and J ends, which lost 6 bases and 6 bases, there was a span of 17 bases. The CDR3 DNA reads as TGTGCCAGCAGCCAGCGGGGGGGCGCCGCTGAAGCTTTCTTT. Its protein is CASSQRGGAAEAFF.

The J gene is TRBJ1-3, the V gene TRBV9; possible D gene TRBD1, 5 bases. CDR1 is SGDLS, CDR2 YYNGEE, per germline. CDR3 length: 15 residues. V lost 0 bases and J 4 bases, leaving 11 bases between the germline ends. The CDR3 DNA reads TGTGCCAGCAGCGTAGGACGAGGGGTCGGAAACACCATATATTTT. Its protein product is CASSVGRGVGNTIYF.

V and J are TRBV28 and TRBJ2-6, with D unresolved. Germline V gene lookup returns CDR1 MDHEN and CDR2 SYDVKM. V lost 6 bases and J lost 1, with 7 bases in between. This CDR3 contains 14 residues. This CDR3 reads CASRDRSGANVLTF. As DNA, the CDR3 is TGTGCCAGCAGGGATAGATCTGGGGCCAACGTCCTGACTTTC.

This chain uses TRBV27 with TRBJ2-2, with 12 bases aligning to TRBD2. The CDR3 extends over 16 amino acids. Germline V gene data show CDR1 as MNHEY and CDR2 as SMNVEV (reference sequence). Trimming removed 5 bases from V and 5 bases from J; junction bases left unmatched: 6. CDR3: CASSRLAGDGTGELFF. The CDR3 DNA follows: TGTGCCAGCAGTCGACTAGCGGGAGATGGGACCGGGGAGCTGTTTTTT.

The chain recombines TRBV7-2 with TRBJ2-3, with 8 bases that match TRBD2. The CDR3 is 15 residues long. J lost 4 bases, V lost 3 bases, and 6 bases had no gene match. Germline loops: CDR1 SGHTA, CDR2 FQGNSA. Here the CDR3 reads CASSFETSAPDTQYF. CDR3 sequence (DNA): TGTGCCAGCAGCTTCGAGACTAGCGCCCCAGATACGCAGTATTTT. The full variable domain, in which reference TRBV7-2 and TRBJ2-3 provide the parts outside the CDR3, is GAGVSQSPSNKVTEKGKDVELRCDPISGHTALYWYRQSLGQGLEFLIYFQGNSAPDKSGLPSDRFSAERTGGSVSTLTIQRTQQEDSAVYLCASSFETSAPDTQYFGPGTRLTVL.

V usage is TRBV4-1 and J usage is TRBJ2-1; 8 nucleotides match TRBD2. The CDR3 loop spans 16 amino acids. Germline V gene data show CDR1 as MGHRA and CDR2 as YSYEKL. V lost 0 bases and J lost 3; bases outside the gene matches: 4. In DNA form, the CDR3 reads TGCGCCAGCAGCCAAGATGCACTAGCGGACTACAATGAGCAGTTCTTC. It codes for CASSQDALADYNEQFF.

The chain recombines TRBV7-8 with TRBJ2-1; 8 bases line up with TRBD2. This CDR3 contains 15 residues. Per germline, CDR1 SGHVS and CDR2 FQNEAQ. V shed 4 bases, J shed 8 bases, and the junction held 10 bases outside the gene matches. This CDR3 reads CASSSTGLALDEQFF. CDR3 in DNA: TGTGCCAGCAGCTCTACAGGACTAGCTTTAGATGAGCAGTTCTTC.

The rearrangement joins TRBV7-9 to TRBJ1-2, with a possible D match to TRBD1 (6 bases). V gave up 0 bases and J gave up 8 bases, with 22 bases separating them. CDR1 SEHNR and CDR2 FQNEAQ come from the germline V gene (reference sequence). This CDR3 has 17 amino acids. In DNA form, the CDR3 reads TGTGCCAGCAGCTTAGCGTTGGATGGCAGGGGCGGTCGGGGCTACACCTTC. Its protein is CASSLALDGRGGRGYTF.

Concerning this clone itself: The junction does not match germline at one end; this may be a read error. The chain employs TRBV3-1 (or the pseudogene TRBV3-2) and TRBJ2-3; TRBD2 matches 7 bases. Germline values: CDR1 LGHDT, CDR2 YNNKEL (reference sequence). The CDR3 length is 14 residues. The CDR3 DNA reads as TGTGCCAGCAGCCAAGAAGGATACCTAGCGGACCTTGTTTTT. Protein: CASSQEGYLADLVF.

The rearrangement uses TRBV5-1 and TRBJ2-7; 14 bases agree with TRBD2. The CDR3 totals 17 residues. CDR1 and CDR2 from the germline V gene are SGHRS and YFSETQ. J was trimmed by 2 bases and V by 3 bases; bases with no gene match: 7. Written as DNA, the CDR3 is TGCGCCAGCAGCTCTGGGACTAGCGGGGGACCACCCTACGAGCAGTACTTC. This gives the protein CASSSGTSGGPPYEQYF.

The CDR3: CASRVSPAYNEQFF. CDR3 nucleotide sequence: TGTGCCAGCAGGGTTTCCCCTGCCTACAATGAGCAGTTCTTC. The chain employs TRBV7-2 and TRBJ2-1, with D uncertain. Germline CDR1 reads SGHTA; CDR2 reads FQGNSA. The CDR3 covers 14 residues. V dropped 6 bases and J dropped 2 bases, with 11 bases sitting between them. The whole variable domain, filled in from reference TRBV7-2 and TRBJ2-1, reads GAGVSQSPSNKVTEKGKDVELRCDPISGHTALYWYRQSLGQGLEFLIYFQGNSAPDKSGLPSDRFSAERTGGSVSTLTIQRTQQEDSAVYLCASRVSPAYNEQFFGPGTRLTVL.

The chain uses TRBV11-2 and TRBJ1-1; 7 positions agree with TRBD1. This CDR3 region has 15 residues. V shed 5 bases, J shed 2 bases, and the junction held 8 bases outside the gene matches. CDR1 and CDR2 from the germline V gene are SGHAT and FQNNGV. CDR3 in DNA: TGTGCCAGCAGCAAAAGGGACAGAGCCAACACTGAAGCTTTCTTT. It translates to CASSKRDRANTEAFF.

The chain is built from TRBV15 and TRBJ2-1; no firm D call. Trimming cost V 0 bases and J 5 bases, with 8 bases left between them. This CDR3 spans 14 amino acids. Germline-derived CDR1 and CDR2 are LNHNV and YYDKDF (reference sequence). The CDR3 sequence is CATSRDYTDNEQFF. As DNA, the CDR3 is TGTGCCACCAGCAGAGATTACACTGACAATGAGCAGTTCTTC.